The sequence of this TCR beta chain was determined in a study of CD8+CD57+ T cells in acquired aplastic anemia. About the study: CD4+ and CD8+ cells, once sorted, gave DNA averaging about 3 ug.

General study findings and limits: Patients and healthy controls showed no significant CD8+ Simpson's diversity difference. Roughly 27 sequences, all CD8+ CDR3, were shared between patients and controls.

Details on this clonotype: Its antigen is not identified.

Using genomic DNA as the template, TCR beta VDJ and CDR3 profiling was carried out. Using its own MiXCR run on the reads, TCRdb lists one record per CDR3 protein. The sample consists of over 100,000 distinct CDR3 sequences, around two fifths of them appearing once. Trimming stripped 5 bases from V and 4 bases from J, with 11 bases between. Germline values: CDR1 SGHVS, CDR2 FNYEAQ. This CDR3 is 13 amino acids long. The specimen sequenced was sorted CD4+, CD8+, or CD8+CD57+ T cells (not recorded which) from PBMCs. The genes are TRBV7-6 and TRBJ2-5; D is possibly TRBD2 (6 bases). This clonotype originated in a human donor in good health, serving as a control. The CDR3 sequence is CASSRGARETQYF. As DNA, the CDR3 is TGTGCCAGCAGCCGCGGGGCCCGAGAGACCCAGTACTTC.